The rows below give T cell receptor beta chains drawn from one sample of a study of blood T cell repertoires in COVID-19. Method: immunoSEQ multiplex PCR; TCRdb's copy keeps in-frame clones and lacks some. The sample yields around 20,000 clones, 93% seen once. The specimen sequenced was peripheral blood. Receptors were obtained from a woman between 50 and 59 years old with active COVID-19. Each CDR3 is given with its conserved first and last residue. D genes are given only for firm matches. Size is omitted from some rows. Given values are once, few, many or a class for expanded clones.

cdr3_length d_call clone_size j_call v_call cdr3_nt cdr3_aa
13 TRBD1 - TRBJ1-5 TRBV4-1 TGCGCCACGGGACAGGGGCTAAATCAGCCCCAGCATTTT CATGQGLNQPQHF
15 TRBD1 - TRBJ1-6 TRBV5-1 TGCGCCAGCAGCTTGGCCGGGACAGGGAGATCACCCCTCCACTTT CASSLAGTGRSPLHF
18 TRBD1 - TRBJ2-7 TRBV5-1 TGCGCCAGCAGCGCCATATTAGAAACGACAGGGAAGCCCTACGAGCAGTACTTC CASSAILETTGKPYEQYF
13 - - TRBJ2-1 TRBV7-9 TGTGCCAGCAGTACGGGTCGATACAATGAGCAGTTCTTC CASSTGRYNEQFF
14 - - TRBJ2-1 TRBV28 TGTGCCTTCCTCGGCGGAAGCTCCTACAATGAGCAGTTCTTC CAFLGGSSYNEQFF
15 TRBD2 - TRBJ2-7 TRBV24-1 TGTGCCACCAGTTCCCGGGACGGGGGGACCTACGAGCAGTACTTC CATSSRDGGTYEQYF
15 TRBD2 - TRBJ2-3 TRBV5-4 TGTGCCAGCAGCTTGGGACTAGCGGGAGCAGATACGCAGTATTTT CASSLGLAGADTQYF
17 - - TRBJ2-2 TRBV7-5 TGTGTCAGAAGCTTAGCAGGACTAGCGGGAGACACCGGGGAGCTGTTTTTT CVRSLAGLAGDTGELFF
15 TRBD2 - TRBJ2-2 TRBV7-2 TGTGCCAGCAGCTCCGGGCGGGGGGGGCCCGGGGAGCTGTTTTTT CASSSGRGGPGELFF
15 TRBD2 - TRBJ2-1 TRBV6-2/TRBV6-3 TGTGCCAGCAGCCTTAGCGGGAGGGCTCTAAATGAGCAGTTCTTC CASSLSGRALNEQFF
13 - - TRBJ2-1 TRBV10-3 TGTGCCATCAGGACTGTCGGCTACAATGAGCAGTTCTTC CAIRTVGYNEQFF
15 TRBD2 - TRBJ2-1 TRBV9 TGTGCCAGCAGCGGTATGGCGGGAGAGTACAATGAGCAGTTCTTC CASSGMAGEYNEQFF
13 - - TRBJ2-7 TRBV7-2 TGTGCCAGCAGCTTAGCAAATCGCTACGAGCAGTACTTC CASSLANRYEQYF
16 - once TRBJ2-7 TRBV15 TGTGCCACCAGCAGAGATAGGCAGGGTGGAAGTTACGAGCAGTACTTC CATSRDRQGGSYEQYF
14 - - TRBJ1-6 TRBV5-1 TGCGCCAGCAGCTTGGACAGTGCTAATTCACCCCTCCACTTT CASSLDSANSPLHF
16 TRBD2 - TRBJ2-3 TRBV7-3 TGTGCCAGCAGCTTAACAGCGGGAGGCAACACAGATACGCAGTATTTT CASSLTAGGNTDTQYF
13 - - TRBJ1-5 TRBV6-5 TGTGCCAGCCGGCCGGGGGTTGATCAGCCCCAGCATTTT CASRPGVDQPQHF
15 - - TRBJ2-7 TRBV2 TGTGCCAGCGAGGGAGGCGGGCAGGGCGTCAACGAGCAGTACTTC CASEGGGQGVNEQYF
15 - few TRBJ1-1 TRBV4-1 TGCGCCAGCAGCCAAGTCCCAGGGACTATAACGGGAGCTTTCTTT CASSQVPGTITGAFF
13 TRBD1 - TRBJ2-1 TRBV12-3/TRBV12-4 TGTGCCAGCAGTACTCGACAGGGTAATGAGCAGTTCTTC CASSTRQGNEQFF
15 TRBD1 once TRBJ2-7 TRBV28 TGTGCCAGCAGTTACGGCGAGACAGGGCCCAACGAGCAGTACTTC CASSYGETGPNEQYF
15 TRBD1 - TRBJ2-7 TRBV27 TGTGCCAGCAGTATATCGGGACAGGCCGCCTACGAGCAGTACTTC CASSISGQAAYEQYF
13 - - TRBJ2-3 TRBV30 TGTGCCTGGAGTAGGCAGGGCGCAGATACGCAGTATTTT CAWSRQGADTQYF
15 TRBD1 few TRBJ1-6 TRBV28 TGTGCCAGCAGTCGAAGGGGACAGTATAATTCACCCCTCCACTTT CASSRRGQYNSPLHF
16 - - TRBJ2-5 TRBV5-1 TGCGCCAGCCATCGTGGGGAAGGAGGTTTTGAAGAGACCCAGTACTTC CASHRGEGGFEETQYF
11 - - TRBJ2-5 TRBV20-1 TGCGTGGGGACAATCCAAGAGACCCAGTACTTC CVGTIQETQYF
15 - - TRBJ2-7 TRBV28 TGTGCCAGCAGCCGACAGTTGACGGAACTCTACGAGCAGTACTTC CASSRQLTELYEQYF
15 - - TRBJ1-3 TRBV3-1/TRBV3-2 TGTGCCAGCAGCCAGGCCGGGACATCTGGAAACACCATATATTTT CASSQAGTSGNTIYF
20 TRBD2 - TRBJ2-6 TRBV5-4 TGTGCCAGCAGCTTCCCCGGACTAGCGGGACCTTTCTCTGGGGCCAACGTCCTGACTTTC CASSFPGLAGPFSGANVLTF
14 - - TRBJ1-1 TRBV3-1/TRBV3-2 TGTGCCAGCAGCCAGAGAGGGTCGAGGACTGAAGCTTTCTTT CASSQRGSRTEAFF
18 TRBD1 - TRBJ1-2 TRBV28 TGTGCCAGCAGTTTGCCCGCACTTACAGGGGTCCCGGGGTCTGGCTACACCTTC CASSLPALTGVPGSGYTF
14 TRBD2 - TRBJ2-7 TRBV9 TGTGCCAGCAGCCTAACTAGCGGGAGTGACGAGCAGTACTTC CASSLTSGSDEQYF
15 TRBD1 - TRBJ2-1 TRBV6-6 TGTGCCAGCAGTTCAGGACAGGGGGATGTGAATGAGCAGTTCTTC CASSSGQGDVNEQFF
14 - - TRBJ2-7 TRBV7-2 TGTGCCAGCAGCTTAGGCATAGAAAAAACCGAGCAGTACTTC CASSLGIEKTEQYF
17 - - TRBJ2-1 TRBV5-6 TGTGCCAGCATTTCGGGGCAGGGGCTATTAGGCTACAATGAGCAGTTCTTC CASISGQGLLGYNEQFF
14 - - TRBJ2-3 TRBV5-1 TGCGCCAGCATGAAGGGGCTTAGCACAGATACGCAGTATTTT CASMKGLSTDTQYF
14 - - TRBJ2-1 TRBV9 TGTGCCAGCAGGCCGACAGGTGCCTACAATGAGCAGTTCTTC CASRPTGAYNEQFF
13 - - TRBJ2-5 TRBV27 TGTGCCAGCAGCCTGAACGGGCAAGAGACCCAGTACTTC CASSLNGQETQYF
15 TRBD1 - TRBJ1-1 TRBV19 TGTGCCAGTAGTCGCGCAGGGGGTCGTAGCACTGAAGCTTTCTTT CASSRAGGRSTEAFF
15 - - TRBJ2-5 TRBV25-1 TGTGCCAGCAGTGAATATGGGGGGACCGGGGAGACCCAGTACTTC CASSEYGGTGETQYF
14 - once TRBJ2-3 TRBV5-8 TGTGCCAGCCCCGTGGGCCACTCCCTAGATACGCAGTATTTT CASPVGHSLDTQYF
15 - - TRBJ2-5 TRBV19 TGTGCCAGTAGTCTCGACAGGACTTGGGGGGAGACCCAGTACTTC CASSLDRTWGETQYF
16 TRBD2 - TRBJ2-2 TRBV5-1 TGCGCCAGCAGCTTGGATGGGACTAGCGGAACCGGGGAGCTGTTTTTT CASSLDGTSGTGELFF
13 - - TRBJ1-5 TRBV6-5 TGTGCCAGCAGTAACAGTGGTAATCAGCCCCAGCATTTT CASSNSGNQPQHF
13 TRBD1 - TRBJ1-5 TRBV6-5 TGTGCCAGCAGTCCGACAGGGGTTCGACCCCAGCATTTT CASSPTGVRPQHF
17 - - TRBJ2-2 TRBV27 TGTGCCAGCAGTGCACCCCGGAGTGTGTGGGACACCGGGGAGCTGTTTTTT CASSAPRSVWDTGELFF
15 TRBD1 - TRBJ1-4 TRBV7-8 TGTGCCAGCAGCTTAGATGGACAGGGGCACGAAAAACTGTTTTTT CASSLDGQGHEKLFF
16 - once TRBJ1-1 TRBV3-1/TRBV3-2 TGTGCCAGCAGCCGTACGGGATACAGTATGAACACTGAAGCTTTCTTT CASSRTGYSMNTEAFF
14 TRBD2 - TRBJ2-5 TRBV5-1 TGCGCCAGCAGCTTGGCCCTAGCGGCGGAGACCCAGTACTTC CASSLALAAETQYF
14 TRBD2 - TRBJ2-5 TRBV7-9 TGTGCCAGCAGCTTGGGGGGACTAGAGGAGACCCAGTACTTC CASSLGGLEETQYF
17 TRBD1 once TRBJ2-7 TRBV27 TGTGCCAGCAGTTTAAGGGAAACAGGGGGCCAGACCTACGAGCAGTACTTC CASSLRETGGQTYEQYF
14 TRBD1 - TRBJ1-2 TRBV19 TGTGCCAGTAGTTCCTCGGACAGGGCCTATGGCTACACCTTC CASSSSDRAYGYTF
18 - once TRBJ2-2 TRBV21-1 TGTGCCAGCAGAAGCGGGAGGGCCCAGTTCGCGAACACCGGGGAGCTGTTTTTT CASRSGRAQFANTGELFF